This passage covers 7 T cell receptor beta chains from one sample sequenced in a study of blood T cells in healthy people across ages. Primed by a sample-barcoded 5' primer and a J-beta primer mix, a second PCR proceeded for about 6 to 11 cycles. MiXCR, applied by TCRdb to the 5' RACE reads, yields one record per CDR3 protein. The repertoire holds about 720,000 distinct CDR3 sequences, 25% seen once, with approximately 3.7% in the top ten. These data also featured in a second study, about T cells of mothers and their children.

Material: blood. Every receptor here comes from a boy younger than 18 in good health.

The sample holds a few counts of this clonotype. The rearrangement links TRBV14 to TRBJ2-5, with D maybe TRBD2 (5 bases). The V and J ends lost 5 bases and 5 bases respectively, with 12 bases between them. CDR1 SGHDN and CDR2 FVKESK come from the germline V gene. The CDR3 extends over 13 amino acids. The chain's CDR3 is CASSSDPGETQYF. CDR3 in DNA: TGTGCCAGCAGCTCGGACCCGGGGGAGACCCAGTACTTC.

This sequence joins TRBV5-1 and TRBJ1-4, with unresolved D. Germline lookup yields CDR1 SGHRS and CDR2 YFSETQ. The CDR3 totals 18 residues. The V end lost 0 bases, the J end lost 0 bases, and 15 bases lay between the germline ends. The CDR3 bases are TGCGCCAGCAGCTTGGCCGGTGTCAGACCCACAACTAATGAAAAACTGTTTTTT. Its translation is CASSLAGVRPTTNEKLFF.

The chain uses TRBV28 and TRBJ2-3; D is undetermined. Deletions cut 2 bases from V and 5 bases from J, with 8 bases between. CDR1 and CDR2 (germline): MDHEN, SYDVKM. The CDR3 extends over 13 amino acids. The DNA of the CDR3 is TGTGCCAGCAGTTTAATTCTGGGAGATACGCAGTATTTT. This sequence encodes CASSLILGDTQYF.

The rearrangement joins TRBV12-3 or TRBV12-4 to TRBJ2-1, with TRBD1 as a possible D gene (5 bases). This CDR3 region has 12 residues. V lost 3 bases and J lost 9, with 9 bases in between. The CDR3 loop is CASSLQGSEQFF. The CDR3 coding sequence is TGTGCCAGCAGTTTGCAGGGTTCTGAGCAGTTCTTC.

The chain links TRBV2 to TRBJ2-7, with D possibly being TRBD2 (6 bases). V dropped 8 bases and J dropped 3 bases, with 14 bases sitting between them. CDR3 length: 13 residues. Per the germline V gene, CDR1 is SNHLY and CDR2 is FYNNEI. Here the CDR3 DNA reads TGTGCCAGCCGGCGGGGCGCACTCTACGAGCAGTACTTC. This gives the protein CASRRGALYEQYF.

This clonotype was observed a handful of times. The chain has TRBV7-6 and TRBJ2-7; 11 bases agree with TRBD2. V dropped 5 bases and J dropped 6; count of bases not matched to a gene: 6. The germline V gene has CDR1 SGHVS and CDR2 FNYEAQ. The CDR3 runs 14 residues. The CDR3 nucleotides are TGTGCCAGCAGCGAGGGACTAGCGGCGGGCGAGCAGTACTTC. Its translation is CASSEGLAAGEQYF.

There are a few counts of this clonotype. V is TRBV12-3 or TRBV12-4 and J is TRBJ1-4, with a weak D call TRBD1 (5 bases). CDR3 length: 14 amino acids. V lost 4 bases, J lost 8 bases, and 14 bases lay in between. The CDR3 DNA follows: TGTGCCAGCAGTTCAGTAACTGGACAAGAAAAACTGTTTTTT. Its translation: CASSSVTGQEKLFF.